The 11 T cell receptor beta chains below come from one sample, sequenced in a study of response to subunit inactivated influenza vaccine. One entry per CDR3 protein results from TCRdb running MiXCR on the RT-PCR reads. Of more than 150,000 distinct CDR3 sequences in the sample, over 8.5% were seen once. Sequences were derived from CD8+ T cells sorted from PBMCs, sampled 23 to 25 months after vaccination. These receptors all stem from a man aged 50 to 75 who received an inactivated influenza vaccine.

The chain combines TRBV15 with TRBJ2-1; D remains unclear. V lost 0 bases, J lost 4 bases, and 13 bases lay in between. Germline V gene lookup returns CDR1 LNHNV and CDR2 YYDKDF (reference sequence). This CDR3 is 16 amino acids long. The DNA of the CDR3 is TGTGCCACCAGCAGAGATCGGACCCTAGAATACAATGAGCAGTTCTTC. This sequence encodes CATSRDRTLEYNEQFF.

The chain employs TRBV2 and TRBJ2-4; perhaps TRBD1 as D (6 bases). Germline V gene sequence: CDR1 SNHLY, CDR2 FYNNEI. The CDR3 is 17 residues long. Trimming shortened V by 5 bases and J by 0 bases, and 17 bases separated the two germline ends. The CDR3 protein is CASSFGRGLLAKNIQYF. The CDR3 DNA follows: TGTGCCAGCAGTTTCGGCAGGGGTTTGCTAGCCAAAAACATTCAGTACTTC.

The chain joins TRBV4-3 to TRBJ2-2; maybe TRBD2 (6 bases). V lost 3 bases to trimming and J lost 4 bases, with 15 bases between them. Germline CDR1 and CDR2: LGHNA and YSLEER. This CDR3 spans 16 amino acids. This chain's CDR3 is CASSQHLGGFTGELFF. CDR3 sequence (DNA): TGCGCCAGCAGCCAGCATTTGGGGGGATTCACCGGGGAGCTGTTTTTT.

A few counts support this clonotype. This chain joins TRBV4-3 and TRBJ2-2, with 7 bases lining up with TRBD1. The CDR3 covers 19 residues. Germline V gene lookup returns CDR1 LGHNA and CDR2 YSLEER. Trimming removed 0 bases from V and 4 bases from J; junction bases left unmatched: 14. CDR3 protein: CASSQDIGGKGASTGELFF. Written as DNA, the CDR3 is TGCGCCAGCAGCCAAGATATAGGGGGCAAGGGGGCCTCCACCGGGGAGCTGTTTTTT.

V gene TRBV6-2 or TRBV6-3 combines with J gene TRBJ1-1; D is uncertain. The germline V gene has CDR1 MNHEY and CDR2 SVGEGT. V was clipped by 7 bases and J by 1 base, with 10 bases between them. The CDR3 spans 13 residues. This CDR3 reads CASTAGRNTEAFF. CDR3 DNA: TGTGCCAGCACGGCGGGGAGGAACACTGAAGCTTTCTTT.

This clonotype was seen a handful of times. The chain carries TRBV7-9 and TRBJ1-1; possible D gene TRBD1, 5 bases. The germline V gene encodes CDR1 SEHNR and CDR2 FQNEAQ (reference sequence). The CDR3 runs to 14 residues. Trimming cost V 3 bases and J 5 bases, with 13 bases left between them. CDR3 sequence reads: CASSFITGGTEAFF. The CDR3 DNA reads as TGTGCCAGCAGCTTCATTACAGGAGGGACTGAAGCTTTCTTT. The entire variable domain, with the rest obtained from reference TRBV7-9 and TRBJ1-1, is as follows: DTGVSQNPRHKITKRGQNVTFRCDPISEHNRLYWYRQTLGQGPEFLTYFQNEAQLEKSRLLSDRFSAERPKGSFSTLEIQRTEQGDSAMYLCASSFITGGTEAFFGQGTRLTVV.

The chain employs TRBV19 and TRBJ1-5, with D tentatively TRBD1 (5 bases). CDR1 and CDR2 (germline): LNHDA, SQIVND (reference sequence). The CDR3 covers 13 residues. Trimming left V 3 bases short and J 7 bases short, with 10 bases between. The CDR3 loop reads CASSMGGGQPQHF. The CDR3 coding sequence is TGTGCCAGTAGTATGGGGGGGGGACAGCCCCAGCATTTT.

The rearrangement uses TRBV28 and TRBJ2-1, with a tentative D call TRBD1 (7 bases). The germline V gene has CDR1 MDHEN and CDR2 SYDVKM. This CDR3 region has 16 residues. The V end was cut by 1 base, the J end by 8 bases, with 18 bases between. CDR3 sequence reads: CASSLSAPDREDEQFF. The DNA for the CDR3 is TGTGCCAGCAGTTTATCAGCTCCCGACAGGGAGGATGAGCAGTTCTTC.

This clonotype was recorded a few times. The CDR3 sequence is CASSLLAGDGSYEQYF. CDR3 coding DNA: TGTGCCAGCAGTTTATTGGCAGGGGACGGCTCCTACGAGCAGTACTTC. The V call is TRBV27, the J call TRBJ2-7, with D possibly being TRBD1 (6 bases). CDR1 and CDR2 (germline): MNHEY, SMNVEV (reference sequence). Trimming cost V 1 base and J 0 bases, with 13 bases left between them. This CDR3 contains 16 residues.

The table lists this clonotype with a few counts. The rearrangement links TRBV28 to TRBJ1-5, with D unresolved. Germline CDR1 and CDR2: MDHEN and SYDVKM. Trimming removed 3 bases from V and 0 bases from J, with 15 bases in between. The CDR3 covers 17 residues. CDR3 sequence: CASSFPLGHHSNQPQHF. CDR3 nucleotides: TGTGCCAGCAGTTTTCCTCTTGGTCATCATAGCAATCAGCCCCAGCATTTT.

The chain combines TRBV4-3 with TRBJ2-7, with a tentative D call TRBD2 (6 bases). The CDR3 is 16 residues long. Germline loops: CDR1 LGHNA, CDR2 YSLEER. V shed 4 bases and J shed 6 bases, with 22 bases lying between them. CDR3 in DNA: TGCGCCAGCAGCCGGAGTTTTCGGGGAGGAATGGTCGAGCAGTACTTC. Protein: CASSRSFRGGMVEQYF.